The 10 T cell receptor beta chains below come from one sample, sequenced in a study of T cell changes during pregnancy in multiple sclerosis. Produced via immunoSEQ multiplex PCR; TCRdb's table is partial and in-frame only. The sample holds 35,000 to 55,000 clones, approximately 90% seen once. Specimen: CD8+ T cells from peripheral blood mononuclear cells, collected after pregnancy. The receptors stem from a female donor in good health, enrolled as a control in a pregnancy study.

The rearrangement links TRBV27 to TRBJ1-5; 7 nucleotides line up with TRBD1. The CDR3 totals 15 residues. CDR1 and CDR2 from the germline V gene are MNHEY and SMNVEV (reference sequence). Trimming took 1 base from V and 3 from J; bases not matched to a gene: 3. The CDR3 region has the DNA TGTGCCAGCAGTTTATTCACAGGGGTCAATCAGCCCCAGCATTTT. As protein: CASSLFTGVNQPQHF.

The V call is TRBV5-1, the J call TRBJ2-3; D is unclear. The germline V gene encodes CDR1 SGHRS and CDR2 YFSETQ. The length of the CDR3 is 15 residues. Trimming cost V 0 bases and J 2 bases, with 10 bases left between them. In DNA form, the CDR3 reads TGCGCCAGCAGCTTGGGCCACAGTTTCACAGATACGCAGTATTTT. Its protein product is CASSLGHSFTDTQYF.

V and J are TRBV5-1 and TRBJ2-1; D uncertain. This CDR3 region has 12 residues. Germline V CDR1 and CDR2: SGHRS, YFSETQ. Deletions cut 0 bases from V and 8 bases from J, with 6 bases between. This CDR3 is CASSLVQDEQFF. For the CDR3, the DNA is TGCGCCAGCAGCTTGGTTCAGGATGAGCAGTTCTTC.

The V and J genes are TRBV7-9 and TRBJ1-1; 9 nucleotides match TRBD1. This CDR3 has 13 residues. With V trimmed by 6 bases and J by 6 bases, 5 bases remained unmatched. Germline lookup yields CDR1 SEHNR and CDR2 FQNEAQ (reference sequence). In DNA form, the CDR3 reads TGTGCCAGCAGGGGACAGGGTCCCCCTGAAGCTTTCTTT. The encoded protein is CASRGQGPPEAFF.

V is TRBV9 and J is TRBJ1-4, with D hard to call. Germline CDR1 and CDR2: SGDLS and YYNGEE. V was cut by 0 bases and J by 1 base, with 7 bases left in between. The CDR3 length is 15 residues. This CDR3 is CASSVEARTNEKLFF. CDR3 coding DNA: TGTGCCAGCAGCGTAGAGGCTAGAACTAATGAAAAACTGTTTTTT.

V gene TRBV6-6 combines with J gene TRBJ2-1; 7 bases map to TRBD1. This CDR3 has 15 amino acids. In germline, CDR1 is MNHNY, CDR2 SVGAGI (reference sequence). V shed 6 bases, J shed 5 bases, and the junction held 10 bases outside the gene matches. The CDR3 loop reads CASRTPGQTNNEQFF. The CDR3 bases are TGTGCCAGCAGAACGCCGGGACAGACAAACAATGAGCAGTTCTTC.

In DNA, the CDR3 is TGTGCCAGAAGCTTGGGAGGGATTTATTATAATTCACCCCTCCACTTT. Amino acid sequence: CARSLGGIYYNSPLHF. The chain couples TRBV5-3 to TRBJ1-6; D ambiguous. TRBV5-3 is an open reading frame whose function is uncertain. Trimming pared 0 bases from V and 4 bases from J, leaving 11 bases between. CDR3 size: 16 residues.

The rearrangement uses TRBV4-3 and TRBJ1-2; no firm D call. CDR3 length: 13 residues. Trimming left V 0 bases short and J 9 bases short, with 11 bases between. Germline V gene data show CDR1 as LGHNA and CDR2 as YSLEER. The CDR3: CASSQDLEGSYTF. CDR3 DNA sequence: TGCGCCAGCAGCCAAGACCTAGAGGGAAGCTACACCTTC.

The chain recombines TRBV6-6 with TRBJ2-3; the match to TRBD1 covers 8 bases. V lost 0 bases, J lost 3 bases, and 2 bases stayed unmatched. The CDR3 extends over 15 amino acids. Germline CDR1 and CDR2: MNHNY and SVGAGI (reference sequence). CDR3: CASSYSGQGTDTQYF. The CDR3 DNA sequence: TGTGCCAGCAGTTACTCAGGACAGGGTACAGATACGCAGTATTTT.

In its sample, this clone is medium-sized (0.01 to 0.1%). V and J are TRBV7-8 and TRBJ1-2, with D perhaps matching TRBD1 (6 bases). Germline CDR1 and CDR2: SGHVS and FQNEAQ. Deletions cut 0 bases from V and 4 bases from J, with 9 bases between. This CDR3 has 14 residues. CDR3 bases: TGTGCCAGCAGCTTAGCTGGACAGACCTATGGCTACACCTTC. Protein sequence: CASSLAGQTYGYTF.